This T cell receptor (beta chain) was profiled in a study of T cells in Graves' hyperthyroidism and ophthalmopathy (dated by TCRdb to about 2019). With respect to the entire study: Peripheral blood samples were taken at the time of initial diagnosis, prior to any treatment. After blood sampling, hyperthyroidism patients were treated with methimazole at a starting dose of 30 mg daily, and ophthalmopathy patients were treated with high-dose intravenous methylprednisolone. To identify TCR V-J signatures that set the groups apart, the researchers used a discovery cohort of roughly 100 patients, made up of roughly 45 with Graves' ophthalmopathy and around 58 with stable Graves' hyperthyroidism. According to the paper, TCR Vbeta CDR3 sequencing was carried out on some 130 peripheral blood samples, which came from more than 40 ophthalmopathy, 75 to 80 hyperthyroidism and roughly 17 progressor patients. In about 6 Graves' hyperthyroidism patients, the study also compared T-cell repertoires from thyroid tissue with T-cell repertoires from blood. The approximately 90 discovery patients were randomly split 7:3 into training and test sets. Prospective prediction of ophthalmopathy was tested in an independent validation cohort consisting of fewer than 20 hyperthyroidism patients and around 16 patients who later progressed to ophthalmopathy.

The TCR beta CDR3 regions were amplified from the RNA transcripts. The TCR CDR3 was subjected to a first round of RT-PCR using the HTBI primer set and the Qiagen OneStep RT-PCR kit. Libraries were constructed in a second round of multiplex PCR, after which size selection and purification were performed. The libraries were sequenced on an Illumina HiSeq2000 using paired-end 100 bp reads. Per the source publication's procedure: SOAPnuke was used to process the raw data, throwing out any read that contained adapters or uncalled bases, had a mean Phred below 15, or lacked an exact constant-primer or identifier match. COPE v1.2.5 was used to merge the high-quality paired reads, and each unique nucleotide sequence was defined as a clonotype. MiTCR v1.1 was used to align clonotypes to the IMGT TRBV, TRBD and TRBJ reference segments. The analysis included only V-J combinations with a frequency above 0.0001, which together covered more than 98% of the repertoires. A TCS score was defined as the ratio between F50 (clonal expansion) and ExV (chaos), using BLOSUM62-based TCRdist between CDR3 peptides within each V-J. Welch's t-statistics and random forest reduced 500 to 550 V-J features to under 15, which were used in a naive Bayes classifier (R e1071). TCRdb's own reprocessing of the public reads used fastp at Q25 and MiXCR and kept productive beta chains. For every CDR3 protein sequence, its rows merge into one entry that carries the most common genes and DNA. These V and J calls are TCRdb output, not the study's own analysis. In this sample the table shows about 130,000 distinct CDR3 sequences, around 21% of which occur a single time. Of the sample, roughly 73% is held by the ten largest clones.

This clonotype was recorded at least ten times. Its antigen remains unidentified. Base qualities are not provided; no much larger clone lies one nucleotide away. Hyperthyroidism patients were aged 18 to 65 years and newly diagnosed, with disease duration of less than 2 months. Any patient with an uncontrolled infection, another autoimmune disease, pregnancy or lactation was excluded. Clinical symptoms, serum thyroxine and TRAb, thyroid ultrasound, and orbital computed tomography formed the basis for the diagnoses. Blood from progressor patients was drawn when they were first diagnosed with hyperthyroidism, before any ophthalmopathy symptoms appeared. PBMCs were isolated from 8 to 10 ml of fresh peripheral blood by Ficoll-Paque density gradient centrifugation. Progressor patients were defined as those initially diagnosed with Graves' hyperthyroidism in whom ophthalmopathy developed during follow-up. Total RNA was extracted with Trizol reagent, and quality was checked on an Agilent 2100 Bioanalyzer.

General conclusions and limits of the study: A model built on a 13 V-J signature distinguished ophthalmopathy from stable hyperthyroidism, reaching roughly 88% sensitivity and about 81% specificity in cross-validation and 80%/75% in testing. Most expanded thyroid clonotypes (frequency above 0.001) were also detected in blood, a finding suggesting that blood repertoires may reflect thyroid immune responses. During validation, the model predicted progression to ophthalmopathy a median of about 5.9 months ahead of onset, with around 65% sensitivity and about 72% specificity. No statistical method was used to set the sample size in advance, and investigators knew the group allocation.

V is pruned by 0 bases and J by 7 bases, leaving 20 bases of the junction without a gene match. The germline V gene (reference sequence) yields DFQATT for CDR1 and SNEGSKA for CDR2. From the cysteine through the phenylalanine, the CDR3 covers 18 amino acids. Only CDR3 DNA remains: 54 bases, in frame from the first base. The clonotype was recovered from a woman between 45 and 60 years old with Graves' hyperthyroidism that later progressed to Graves' ophthalmopathy. Sample: blood. The sequence is built from TRBV20-1 and TRBJ2-5; TRBD1 matches 7 bases in the middle. The CDR3 protein sequence reads: CSARDRGRETGTRVTQYF. DNA sequence: TGCAGTGCTAGAGATCGAGGACGTGAGACAGGGACGAGGGTGACCCAGTACTTC.